Given below is one T cell receptor beta chain in context. The CDR3 has 15 residues. Germline CDR1 is KGHSH and CDR2 is LQKENI. The V segment lost 1 base and the J segment 3 bases; nucleotides outside the gene matches: 4. The data originate from a study of blood T cell repertoires in COVID-19. Repertoires were generated with immunoSEQ multiplex PCR, while TCRdb's copy carries only in-frame clones and drops some. This repertoire shows about 52,000 clones, 90% found once; its top ten account for about 2.9%. The sequencing sample was made of peripheral blood. This TCR was recovered from a human donor in a cohort sampled during active COVID-19. The V and J genes are TRBV18 and TRBJ2-7; 9 positions match TRBD1. CDR3 residues: CASSPQGQGVYEQYF. In DNA form, the CDR3 reads TGTGCCAGCTCACCACAGGGACAGGGAGTCTACGAGCAGTACTTC. The full variable domain, in which reference TRBV18 and TRBJ2-7 provide the parts outside the CDR3, is NAGVMQNPRHLVRRRGQEARLRCSPMKGHSHVYWYRQLPEEGLKFMVYLQKENIIDESGMPKERFSAEFPKEGPSILRIQQVVRGDSAAYFCASSPQGQGVYEQYFGPGTRLTVT.